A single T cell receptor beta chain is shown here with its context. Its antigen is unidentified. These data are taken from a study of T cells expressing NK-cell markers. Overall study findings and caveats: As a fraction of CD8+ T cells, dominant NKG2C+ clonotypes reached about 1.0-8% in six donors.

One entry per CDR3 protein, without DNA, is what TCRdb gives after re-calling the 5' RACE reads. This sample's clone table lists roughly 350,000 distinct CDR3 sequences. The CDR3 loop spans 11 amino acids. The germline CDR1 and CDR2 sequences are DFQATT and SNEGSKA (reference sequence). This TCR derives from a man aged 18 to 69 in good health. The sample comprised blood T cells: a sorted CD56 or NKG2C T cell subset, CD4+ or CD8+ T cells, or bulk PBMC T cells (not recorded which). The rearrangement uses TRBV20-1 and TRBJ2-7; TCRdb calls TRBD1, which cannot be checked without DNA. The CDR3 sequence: CSAIRLSEQYF.